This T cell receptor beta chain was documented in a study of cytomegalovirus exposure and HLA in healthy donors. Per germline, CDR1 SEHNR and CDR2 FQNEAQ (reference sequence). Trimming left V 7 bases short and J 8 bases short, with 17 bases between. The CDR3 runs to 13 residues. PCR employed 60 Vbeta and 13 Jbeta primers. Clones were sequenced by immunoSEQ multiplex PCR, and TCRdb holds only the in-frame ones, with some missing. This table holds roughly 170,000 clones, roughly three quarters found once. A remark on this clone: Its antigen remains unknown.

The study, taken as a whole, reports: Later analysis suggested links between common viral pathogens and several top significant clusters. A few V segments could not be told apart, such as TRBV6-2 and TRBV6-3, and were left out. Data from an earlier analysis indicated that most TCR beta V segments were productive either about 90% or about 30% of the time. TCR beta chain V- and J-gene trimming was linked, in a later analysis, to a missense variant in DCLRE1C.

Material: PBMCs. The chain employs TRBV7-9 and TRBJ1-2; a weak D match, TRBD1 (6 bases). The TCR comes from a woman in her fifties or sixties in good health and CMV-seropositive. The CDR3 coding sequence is TGTGCCAGCAACCTTTGGGGGGGCGAGGGCTACACCTTC. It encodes CASNLWGGEGYTF.